This T cell receptor (beta chain) was sequenced for a study of cytomegalovirus exposure and HLA in healthy donors. Study-level points and caveats: Researchers counted 180 or so TCR beta chains as cytomegalovirus-associated.

There are 14 residues in the CDR3. The germline CDR1 and CDR2 sequences are SGDLS and YYNGEE. J gave up 5 bases and V 0 bases, and 4 bases lay outside the gene matches. TCRdb's table, derived via immunoSEQ multiplex PCR, lists solely in-frame clones and lacks some. Of approximately 150,000 clones in the sample, around 81% were seen once. In regard to this clone: The antigen is undetermined.

The approximately 130-subject validation cohort, separate from the roughly 670-subject first cohort, included the donors. This chain connects TRBV9 to TRBJ2-7; 8 bases align to TRBD2. The sample taken for sequencing was PBMCs. The source of this sequence is a man aged 25 to 40 in good health and CMV-seropositive. CDR3 bases: TGTGCCAGCAGCGTAGCGGGGGGGAGCCACGAGCAGTACTTC. It specifies CASSVAGGSHEQYF.